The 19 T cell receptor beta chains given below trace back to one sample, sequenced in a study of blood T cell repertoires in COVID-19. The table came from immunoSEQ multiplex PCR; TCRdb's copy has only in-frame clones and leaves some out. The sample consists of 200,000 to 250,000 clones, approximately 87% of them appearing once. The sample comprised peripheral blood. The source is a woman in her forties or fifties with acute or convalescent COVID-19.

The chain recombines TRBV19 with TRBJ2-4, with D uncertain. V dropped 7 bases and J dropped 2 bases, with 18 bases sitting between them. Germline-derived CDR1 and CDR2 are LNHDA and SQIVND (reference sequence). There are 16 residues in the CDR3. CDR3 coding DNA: TGTGCCAGTAAGCCTGGTGCCTTGGTTACCAAAAACATTCAGTACTTC. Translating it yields CASKPGALVTKNIQYF.

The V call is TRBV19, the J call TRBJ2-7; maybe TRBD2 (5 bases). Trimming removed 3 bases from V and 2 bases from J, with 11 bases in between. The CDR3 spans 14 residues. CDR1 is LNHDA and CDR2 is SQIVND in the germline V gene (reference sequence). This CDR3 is CASSMASSTYEQYF. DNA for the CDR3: TGTGCCAGTAGTATGGCTAGCAGTACCTACGAGCAGTACTTC.

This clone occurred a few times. The CDR3 region is CASSPLGTPSNQPQHF. Written as DNA, the CDR3 is TGTGCCAGTAGTCCGCTTGGGACACCTAGCAATCAGCCCCAGCATTTT. The genes are TRBV19 and TRBJ1-5, with D maybe TRBD1 (6 bases). Germline CDR1 is LNHDA and CDR2 is SQIVND (reference sequence). Trimming took 5 bases from V and 0 from J, leaving 14 bases between them. This CDR3 region has 16 residues.

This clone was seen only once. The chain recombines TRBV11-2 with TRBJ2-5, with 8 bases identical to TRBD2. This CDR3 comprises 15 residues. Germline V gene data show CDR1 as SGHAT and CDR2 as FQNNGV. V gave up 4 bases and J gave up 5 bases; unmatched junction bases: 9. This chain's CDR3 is CASSSLAGSGETQYF. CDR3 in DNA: TGTGCCAGCAGCTCCTTAGCGGGATCCGGGGAGACCCAGTACTTC. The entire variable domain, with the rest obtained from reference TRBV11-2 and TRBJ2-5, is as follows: EAGVAQSPRYKIIEKRQSVAFWCNPISGHATLYWYQQILGQGPKLLIQFQNNGVVDDSQLPKDRFSAERLKGVDSTLKIQPAKLEDSAVYLCASSSLAGSGETQYFGPGTRLLVL.

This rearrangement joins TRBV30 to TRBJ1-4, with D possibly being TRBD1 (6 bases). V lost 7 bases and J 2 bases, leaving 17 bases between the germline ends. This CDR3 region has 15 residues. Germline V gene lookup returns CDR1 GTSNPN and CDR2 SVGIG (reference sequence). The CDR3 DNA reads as TGTGCCTCGGAGTACGGGGGGCACACTAATGAAAAACTGTTTTTT. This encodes CASEYGGHTNEKLFF.

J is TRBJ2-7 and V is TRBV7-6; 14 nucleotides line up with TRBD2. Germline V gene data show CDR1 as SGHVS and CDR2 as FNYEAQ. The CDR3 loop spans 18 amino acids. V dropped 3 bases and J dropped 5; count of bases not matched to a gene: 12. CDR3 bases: TGTGCCAGCAGCTTCAAGGGGGGACTAGCGGGGGCCTTAGACGAGCAGTACTTC. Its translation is CASSFKGGLAGALDEQYF.

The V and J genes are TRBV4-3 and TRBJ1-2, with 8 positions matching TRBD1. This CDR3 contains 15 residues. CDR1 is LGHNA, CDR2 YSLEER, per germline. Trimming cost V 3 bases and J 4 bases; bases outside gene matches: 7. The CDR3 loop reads CASSQDTGGAYGYTF. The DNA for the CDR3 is TGCGCCAGCAGCCAGGATACAGGGGGTGCCTATGGCTACACCTTC.

The CDR3 sequence is CASSRDRASTEAFF. The CDR3 DNA reads as TGTGCCAGCAGCCGGGACAGAGCATCGACTGAAGCTTTCTTT. This chain links TRBV7-3 with TRBJ1-1; 7 nucleotides align to TRBD1. CDR3 length equals 14 residues. From germline, CDR1 is SGHTA and CDR2 FQGTGA. The J segment lost 5 bases and the V segment lost 5 bases, leaving 8 bases of the junction unmatched.

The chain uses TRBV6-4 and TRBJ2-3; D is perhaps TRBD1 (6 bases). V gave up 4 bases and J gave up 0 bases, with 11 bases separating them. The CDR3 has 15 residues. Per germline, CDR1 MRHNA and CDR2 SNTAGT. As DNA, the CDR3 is TGTGCCAGCAGTGTGACAGGTAGTAGCACAGATACGCAGTATTTT. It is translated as CASSVTGSSTDTQYF.

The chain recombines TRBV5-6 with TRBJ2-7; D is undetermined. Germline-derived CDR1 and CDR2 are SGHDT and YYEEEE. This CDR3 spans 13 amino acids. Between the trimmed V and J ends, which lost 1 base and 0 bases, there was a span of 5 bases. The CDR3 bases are TGTGCCAGCAGCTTGACTCGCTCCTACGAGCAGTACTTC. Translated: CASSLTRSYEQYF.

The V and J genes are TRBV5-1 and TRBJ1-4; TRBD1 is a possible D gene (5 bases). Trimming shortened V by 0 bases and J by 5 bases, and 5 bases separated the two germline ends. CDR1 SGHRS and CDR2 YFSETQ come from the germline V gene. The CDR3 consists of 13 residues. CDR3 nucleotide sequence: TGCGCCAGCAGCTTGGACAGGAATGAAAAACTGTTTTTT. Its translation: CASSLDRNEKLFF.

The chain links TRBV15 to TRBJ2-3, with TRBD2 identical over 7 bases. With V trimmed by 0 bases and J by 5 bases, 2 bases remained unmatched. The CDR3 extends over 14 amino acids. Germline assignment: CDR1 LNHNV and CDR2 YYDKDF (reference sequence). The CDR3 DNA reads TGTGCCACCAGCAGAGATCGGGGGGTAGATACGCAGTATTTT. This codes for CATSRDRGVDTQYF. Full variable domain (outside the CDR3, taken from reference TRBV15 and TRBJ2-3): DAMVIQNPRYQVTQFGKPVTLSCSQTLNHNVMYWYQQKSSQAPKLLFHYYDKDFNNEADTPDNFQSRRPNTSFCFLDIRSPGLGDTAMYLCATSRDRGVDTQYFGPGTRLTVL.

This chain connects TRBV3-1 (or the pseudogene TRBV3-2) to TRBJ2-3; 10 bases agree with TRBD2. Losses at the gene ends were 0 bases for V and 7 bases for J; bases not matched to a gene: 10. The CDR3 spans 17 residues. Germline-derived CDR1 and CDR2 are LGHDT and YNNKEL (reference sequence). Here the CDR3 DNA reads TGTGCCAGCAGCCAAGATCTCCAAGCGGGGGGGAGAAATACGCAGTATTTT. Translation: CASSQDLQAGGRNTQYF.

For the CDR3, the DNA is TGTGCCAGCAGCGCCGATCCTTCGGGACAGGGGACCTATGGCTACACCTTC. Translation: CASSADPSGQGTYGYTF. V gene TRBV7-3 combines with J gene TRBJ1-2; 10 bases fit TRBD1. The V and J ends lost 5 bases and 4 bases, in that order; junction bases with no gene match: 13. Germline assignment: CDR1 SGHTA and CDR2 FQGTGA. The CDR3 runs to 17 residues. Complete variable domain (other parts from reference TRBV7-3 and TRBJ1-2): GAGVSQTPSNKVTEKGKYVELRCDPISGHTALYWYRQSLGQGPEFLIYFQGTGAADDSGLPNDRFFAVRPEGSVSTLKIQRTERGDSAVYLCASSADPSGQGTYGYTFGSGTRLTVV.

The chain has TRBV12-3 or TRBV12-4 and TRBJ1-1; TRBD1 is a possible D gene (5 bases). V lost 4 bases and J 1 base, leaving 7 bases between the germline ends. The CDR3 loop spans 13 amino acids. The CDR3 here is CASSSDTNTEAFF. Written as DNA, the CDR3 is TGTGCCAGCAGTTCGGACACGAACACTGAAGCTTTCTTT.

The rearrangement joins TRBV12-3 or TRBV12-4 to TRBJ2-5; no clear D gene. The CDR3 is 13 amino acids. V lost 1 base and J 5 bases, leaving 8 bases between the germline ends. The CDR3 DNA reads TGTGCCAGCAGTTTAGGACTTTCCGAGACCCAGTACTTC. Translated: CASSLGLSETQYF.

CDR3 region: CASSPKGAGTGTEAFF. As DNA, the CDR3 is TGTGCCAGCTCACCAAAAGGGGCGGGAACCGGCACTGAAGCTTTCTTT. The chain combines TRBV18 with TRBJ1-1; TRBD1 is a possible D gene (5 bases). Per the germline V gene, CDR1 is KGHSH and CDR2 is LQKENI. V dropped 2 bases and J dropped 4 bases, with 17 bases sitting between them. This CDR3 spans 16 amino acids. The full variable domain, completed using reference TRBV18 and TRBJ1-1, is NAGVMQNPRHLVRRRGQEARLRCSPMKGHSHVYWYRQLPEEGLKFMVYLQKENIIDESGMPKERFSAEFPKEGPSILRIQQVVRGDSAAYFCASSPKGAGTGTEAFFGQGTRLTVV.

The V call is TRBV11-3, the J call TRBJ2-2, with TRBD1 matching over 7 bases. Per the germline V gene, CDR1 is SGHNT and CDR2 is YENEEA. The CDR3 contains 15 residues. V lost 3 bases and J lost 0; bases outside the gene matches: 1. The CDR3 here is CASSFGTANTGELFF. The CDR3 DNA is TGTGCCAGCAGCTTCGGGACAGCGAACACCGGGGAGCTGTTTTTT.

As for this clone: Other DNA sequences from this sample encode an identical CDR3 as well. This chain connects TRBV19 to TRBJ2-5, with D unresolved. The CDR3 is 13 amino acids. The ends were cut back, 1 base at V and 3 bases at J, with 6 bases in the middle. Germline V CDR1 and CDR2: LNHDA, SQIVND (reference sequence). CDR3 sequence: CASSIGREETQYF. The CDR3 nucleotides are TGTGCCAGTAGTATAGGGAGAGAAGAGACCCAGTACTTC.